Presented here are 19 T cell receptor beta chains from one specimen sequenced in a study of blood T cell repertoires in COVID-19 (dated by TCRdb to 2018 to 2020). Libraries were built with the immunoSEQ multiplex PCR assay. In TCRdb, the immuneACCESS table is reduced to in-frame sequences with V and J assigned. These tables do not hold every clone; where another copy was compared, an unresolved V gene accounts for under half, and the others remain unexplained. This sample gives about 260,000 clones in total; 88% of them show up just once. The top ten clonotypes cover around 0.7% of the sample. The sample was peripheral blood. Receptors were obtained from a human donor in a cohort sampled during active COVID-19.

The chain employs TRBV9 and TRBJ1-6; a possible D gene is TRBD1 (5 bases). Germline V lookup: CDR1 SGDLS, CDR2 YYNGEE. V lost 4 bases and J 9 bases, leaving 14 bases between the germline ends. The CDR3 spans 14 residues. The CDR3 protein is CASSLSGGSSPLHF. CDR3 in DNA: TGTGCCAGCAGCCTGAGTGGGGGGAGTTCACCCCTCCACTTT. The variable domain in full, completed from reference TRBV9 and TRBJ1-6, reads DSGVTQTPKHLITATGQRVTLRCSPRSGDLSVYWYQQSLDQGLQFLIQYYNGEERAKGNILERFSAQQFPDLHSELNLSSLELGDSALYFCASSLSGGSSPLHFGNGTRLTVT.

This sequence joins TRBV10-2 and TRBJ2-1; weak D call: TRBD1 (5 bases). From germline, CDR1 is WSHSY and CDR2 SAAADI. The CDR3 is 13 residues long. The CDR3 DNA reads TGCGCTGGGGCGGCAACGCCGTGGAATGAGCAGTTCTTC. Residues: CAGAATPWNEQFF.

V and J are TRBV6-5 and TRBJ1-3, with D uncertain. In germline, CDR1 is MNHEY, CDR2 SVGAGI. The germline V and J ends were trimmed by 2 bases and 2 bases, with 7 bases remaining between them. The CDR3 runs to 14 residues. The CDR3 reads CASSYGQTGNTIYF. The CDR3 coding sequence is TGTGCCAGCAGTTACGGGCAGACTGGAAACACCATATATTTT.

This sequence joins TRBV3-1 (or the pseudogene TRBV3-2) and TRBJ1-2; TRBD1 matches at 11 bases. J was trimmed by 8 bases and V by 1 base; bases with no gene match: 3. CDR1 LGHDT and CDR2 YNNKEL come from the germline V gene (reference sequence). The length of the CDR3 is 14 residues. The CDR3 DNA sequence: TGTGCCAGCAGCCAAGGGAGGACAGGGGGCGGCTACACCTTC. Translating gives CASSQGRTGGGYTF.

The rearrangement joins TRBV10-3 to TRBJ2-6; TRBD2 might be the D (5 bases). V dropped 6 bases and J dropped 1 base, with 13 bases sitting between them. Germline V gene data show CDR1 as ENHRY and CDR2 as SYGVKD. This CDR3 is built from 16 residues. The CDR3 region is CAISPGLTSGANVLTF. Written as DNA, the CDR3 is TGTGCCATCAGCCCCGGACTCACGTCTGGGGCCAACGTCCTGACTTTC.

This sequence joins TRBV4-3 and TRBJ2-3; TRBD2 aligns across 7 bases. Germline assignment: CDR1 LGHNA and CDR2 YSLEER. The CDR3 sequence is 14 residues long. V was clipped by 4 bases and J by 6 bases; unmatched bases: 7. The CDR3: CASSRSAGEDTQYF. CDR3 DNA sequence: TGCGCCAGCAGCCGCTCGGCGGGAGAGGATACGCAGTATTTT.

This clone was counted only a few times. The V call is TRBV3-1 (or the pseudogene TRBV3-2), the J call TRBJ1-1; tentatively, D is TRBD1 (5 bases). The V gene lost 1 base and the J gene lost 1 base, with 7 bases spanning the gap. Germline assignment: CDR1 LGHDT and CDR2 YNNKEL (reference sequence). The CDR3 runs to 14 residues. The CDR3 reads CASSQVGGNTEAFF. CDR3 nucleotides: TGTGCCAGCAGCCAAGTGGGGGGGAACACTGAAGCTTTCTTT.

The chain has TRBV7-9 and TRBJ1-5; 8 nucleotides align to TRBD1. The CDR3 consists of 14 residues. Germline V gene data show CDR1 as SEHNR and CDR2 as FQNEAQ (reference sequence). V was pared by 2 bases and J by 6 bases, with 3 bases of the junction left unmatched. CDR3 bases: TGTGCCAGCAGCTTACAGGGGGCGAGTCAGCCCCAGCATTTT. Its protein is CASSLQGASQPQHF.

The chain joins TRBV7-2 to TRBJ1-4, with D tentatively TRBD1 (5 bases). Trimming pared 5 bases from V and 8 bases from J, leaving 18 bases between. The CDR3 is 15 residues long. Germline V CDR1 and CDR2: SGHTA, FQGNSA. The CDR3 nucleotides are TGTGCCAGCAGCCCTCGCAGCCCCCCAGGGGAAAAACTGTTTTTT. The encoded protein is CASSPRSPPGEKLFF.

CDR3 region: CATRDRYTEAFF. The CDR3 DNA follows: TGTGCCACCAGGGACAGATACACTGAAGCTTTCTTT. This chain uses TRBV7-9 with TRBJ1-1; 7 positions match TRBD1. V lost 10 bases, J lost 3 bases, and 5 bases stayed unmatched. The CDR3 has 12 residues. CDR1 is SEHNR, CDR2 FQNEAQ, per germline (reference sequence). The complete variable domain, with remaining parts taken from reference TRBV7-9 and TRBJ1-1, reads DTGVSQNPRHKITKRGQNVTFRCDPISEHNRLYWYRQTLGQGPEFLTYFQNEAQLEKSRLLSDRFSAERPKGSFSTLEIQRTEQGDSAMYLCATRDRYTEAFFGQGTRLTVV.

This chain connects TRBV6-5 to TRBJ2-7, with D perhaps matching TRBD2 (6 bases). This CDR3 spans 12 amino acids. V lost 8 bases and J lost 0, with 8 bases in between. Germline V CDR1 and CDR2: MNHEY, SVGAGI. The DNA of the CDR3 is TGTGCCAGCCGGAGGGTCTCCTACGAGCAGTACTTC. Residues: CASRRVSYEQYF.

The CDR3 DNA is TGTGCCAGCAGCAATACGACTAGCGGGCCTCAAGAGACCCAGTACTTC. Its translation is CASSNTTSGPQETQYF. The chain recombines TRBV13 with TRBJ2-5; TRBD2 aligns across 10 bases. Germline lookup yields CDR1 PRHDT and CDR2 FYEKMQ (reference sequence). The junction had 8 bases not matched to a gene; V was cut back by 5 bases and J by 2 bases. The CDR3 extends over 16 amino acids.

This chain links TRBV30 with TRBJ1-2; the D gene is possibly TRBD1 (5 bases). The CDR3 consists of 13 residues. The V gene's germline CDR1 is GTSNPN and CDR2 SVGIG (reference sequence). The ends were cut back, 1 base at V and 3 bases at J, with 9 bases in the middle. CDR3 bases: TGTGCCTGGAGTGCCAGGGTAGACTATGGCTACACCTTC. This translates into CAWSARVDYGYTF.

This chain's CDR3 is CASSALGGLDQTGQYF. The CDR3 DNA reads TGTGCCAGCAGCGCCCTGGGAGGGCTTGACCAGACGGGCCAGTACTTC. The chain couples TRBV5-6 to TRBJ2-5, with 7 bases lining up with TRBD2. There are 16 residues in the CDR3. J lost 10 bases, V lost 4 bases, and 19 bases had no gene match. Germline V CDR1 and CDR2: SGHDT, YYEEEE.

The rearrangement joins TRBV19 to TRBJ1-5; no clear D. The CDR3 length is 15 residues. Germline V CDR1 and CDR2: LNHDA, SQIVND (reference sequence). Deletions cut 7 bases from V and 0 bases from J, with 13 bases between. The CDR3 DNA reads as TGTGCCAGTACCTCTTGGCCGATTAGCAATCAGCCCCAGCATTTT. Translation gives CASTSWPISNQPQHF. Drawing the rest from reference TRBV19 and TRBJ1-5, the complete variable domain is DGGITQSPKYLFRKEGQNVTLSCEQNLNHDAMYWYRQDPGQGLRLIYYSQIVNDFQKGDIAEGYSVSREKKESFPLTVTSAQKNPTAFYLCASTSWPISNQPQHFGDGTRLSIL.

The rearrangement uses TRBV7-2 and TRBJ2-7, with TRBD2 identical over 12 bases. CDR1 is SGHTA and CDR2 is FQGNSA in the germline V gene. V lost 2 bases to trimming and J lost 5 bases; unmatched junction nucleotides: 10. This CDR3 has 17 residues. This CDR3 reads CASSLTSGGIPPHEQYF. As DNA, the CDR3 is TGTGCCAGCAGCTTAACTAGCGGGGGGATTCCCCCCCACGAGCAGTACTTC.

The chain is built from TRBV5-4 and TRBJ1-1, with D tentatively TRBD1 (5 bases). Germline V gene sequence: CDR1 SGHNT, CDR2 YYREEE (reference sequence). The CDR3 has 13 amino acids. Trimming left V 1 base short and J 6 bases short, with 10 bases between. In nucleotides, the CDR3 is TGTGCCAGCAGCTTGACAGGATCCGCTGAAGCTTTCTTT. Protein sequence: CASSLTGSAEAFF.

This chain connects TRBV19 to TRBJ1-1; the D is unclear. Germline CDR1 is LNHDA and CDR2 is SQIVND (reference sequence). Trimming took off 9 bases at V and 1 base at J, with 12 bases between the two ends. The CDR3 contains 13 residues. The CDR3, as DNA: TGTGCCAGCCGGCCGAGGGAGAACACTGAAGCTTTCTTT. It yields the protein CASRPRENTEAFF.

CDR3 region: CASSSQFLAVDHEQYF. CDR3 bases: TGTGCCAGCAGCTCCCAGTTCCTAGCGGTAGATCACGAGCAGTACTTC. V and J are TRBV5-4 and TRBJ2-7, with 7 bases matching TRBD2. V shed 3 bases and J 5 bases; nucleotides not matched to a gene: 14. The CDR3 totals 16 residues. CDR1 is SGHNT and CDR2 is YYREEE in the germline V gene (reference sequence).